Presented here are 8 T cell receptor beta chains from one specimen sequenced in a study of circulating and synovial CD4+ cells in juvenile arthritis. TCRdb's table, derived via immunoSEQ multiplex PCR, lists solely in-frame clones and lacks some. The sample includes about 33,000 clones, about 95% of them seen just once. The sample was CD4+ T cells from blood. All receptors come from a human donor with juvenile idiopathic arthritis.

In this sample, this clone turned up a few times. The rearrangement links TRBV29-1 to TRBJ1-2; D ambiguous. The CDR3 runs 12 residues. Germline V gene data show CDR1 as SQVTM and CDR2 as ANQGSEA. Trimming left V 0 bases short and J 1 base short, with 3 bases between. CDR3 in amino acids: CSVEDYNYGYTF. CDR3 bases: TGCAGCGTTGAAGATTATAACTATGGCTACACCTTC.

Written as DNA, the CDR3 is TGTGCCATCAGTGGGACGACAGGGGCCACTGAAGCTTTCTTT. This codes for CAISGTTGATEAFF. The chain recombines TRBV10-3 with TRBJ1-1; 8 bases are a match to TRBD1. From germline, CDR1 is ENHRY and CDR2 SYGVKD. The CDR3 covers 14 residues. Trimming took 4 bases from V and 4 from J; bases not matched to a gene: 5.

This clone appeared a single time. The chain employs TRBV15 and TRBJ2-2; TRBD2 matches at 7 bases. J lost 3 bases, V lost 1 base, and 5 bases had no gene match. Germline CDR1 and CDR2: LNHNV and YYDKDF (reference sequence). The CDR3 totals 16 residues. The CDR3 DNA reads TGTGCCACCAGCAGAGGATCTAGCGGAGACACCGGGGAGCTGTTTTTT. Protein: CATSRGSSGDTGELFF.

The V call is TRBV15, the J call TRBJ2-7; D is perhaps TRBD2 (6 bases). The germline V gene has CDR1 LNHNV and CDR2 YYDKDF (reference sequence). V dropped 2 bases and J dropped 1 base, with 9 bases sitting between them. The CDR3 length is 14 residues. CDR3 amino acids: CATSRPGGSYEQYF. The CDR3 DNA reads as TGTGCCACCAGCAGACCCGGGGGATCCTACGAGCAGTACTTC.

The rearrangement uses TRBV13 and TRBJ2-3, with 10 bases that match TRBD2. J was trimmed by 4 bases and V by 5 bases; bases with no gene match: 9. CDR3 length equals 16 residues. In germline, CDR1 is PRHDT, CDR2 FYEKMQ (reference sequence). This CDR3 is CASSPRAGGPPDTQYF. CDR3 sequence (DNA): TGTGCCAGCAGCCCACGAGCGGGGGGGCCCCCAGATACGCAGTATTTT.

This clone was detected only once. This chain uses TRBV27 with TRBJ2-5; 7 positions agree with TRBD1. The closer fit of TRBJ2-7 to the DNA end suggests the J call may be wrong. This CDR3 has 15 amino acids. CDR1 is MNHEY and CDR2 is SMNVEV in the germline V gene (reference sequence). In nucleotides, the CDR3 is TGTGCCAGCCGAGCCTCCGGGACAGTCTCCTACGAGCAGTACTTC. It specifies CASRASGTVSYEQYF.

CDR3 DNA sequence: TGTGCCAGCAGCTTATGGGCGGGAGACAATGAGCAGTTCTTC. It translates to CASSLWAGDNEQFF. This chain uses TRBV7-2 with TRBJ2-1; 7 bases fit TRBD2. The CDR3 spans 14 residues. Germline trimming cut 2 bases from V and 5 bases from J; bases unmatched to any gene: 3. Germline loops: CDR1 SGHTA, CDR2 FQGNSA.

The V gene is TRBV9, the J gene TRBJ1-1, with D tentatively TRBD1 (6 bases). The CDR3 runs to 17 residues. In germline, CDR1 is SGDLS, CDR2 YYNGEE. V was cut by 1 base and J by 0 bases, with 16 bases left in between. CDR3 residues: CASSVNKDRPMNTEAFF. The CDR3, as DNA: TGTGCCAGCAGCGTAAATAAGGACAGACCCATGAACACTGAAGCTTTCTTT.